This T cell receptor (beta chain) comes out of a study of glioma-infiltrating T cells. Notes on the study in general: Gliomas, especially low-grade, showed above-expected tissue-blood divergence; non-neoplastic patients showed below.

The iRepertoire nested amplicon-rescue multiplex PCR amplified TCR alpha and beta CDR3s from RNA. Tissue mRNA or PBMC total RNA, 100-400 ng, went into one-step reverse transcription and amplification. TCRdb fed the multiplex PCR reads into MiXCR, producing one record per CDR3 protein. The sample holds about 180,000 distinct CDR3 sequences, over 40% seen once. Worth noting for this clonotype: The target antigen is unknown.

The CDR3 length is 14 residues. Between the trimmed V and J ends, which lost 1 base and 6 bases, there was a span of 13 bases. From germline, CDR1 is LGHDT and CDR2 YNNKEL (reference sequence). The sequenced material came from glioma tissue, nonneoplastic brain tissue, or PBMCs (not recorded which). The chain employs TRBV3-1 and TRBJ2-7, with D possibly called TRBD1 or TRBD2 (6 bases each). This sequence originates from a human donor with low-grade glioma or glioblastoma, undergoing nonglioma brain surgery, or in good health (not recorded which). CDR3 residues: CASSQGLGGSEQYF. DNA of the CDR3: TGTGCCAGCAGCCAAGGTTTAGGGGGGAGCGAGCAGTACTTC.